This T cell receptor (beta chain) derives from a study of T cell responses to AZD1222 COVID-19 vaccine. This CDR3 comprises 14 residues. The germline V gene encodes CDR1 SGHVS and CDR2 FQNEAQ. Trimming removed 3 bases at V and 5 bases at J, with 10 bases between. Generated by immunoSEQ multiplex PCR, the TCRdb table keeps only in-frame clones and is missing some. The sample has about 110,000 clones, 88% seen once; the top ten hold approximately 19%. The sample was peripheral blood, taken on day 0 of AZD1222 vaccination. The sequence was collected from an adult in good health. The rearrangement links TRBV7-8 to TRBJ2-2; the D gene could be TRBD1 or TRBD2 (5 bases each). The DNA for the CDR3 is TGTGCCAGCAGCTTCGTTGAGGGGACCGGGGAGCTGTTTTTT. Amino acid sequence: CASSFVEGTGELFF.